The 2 T cell receptor beta chains presented below share a single source sample, sequenced in a study of blood T cell repertoires in COVID-19. TCRdb's copy holds only in-frame clones and misses some; the assay was immunoSEQ multiplex PCR. The table shows about 380,000 clones, with more than 75% occurring only once. Sequencing was carried out using PBMCs or T cells enriched from blood (not recorded which). These receptors were taken from a woman under 30 who had recovered from COVID-19.

This clone appeared once. The chain has TRBV19 and TRBJ1-5, with D possibly matching TRBD1 (5 bases). V was clipped by 3 bases and J by 5 bases, with 17 bases between them. The length of the CDR3 is 16 residues. Germline V lookup: CDR1 LNHDA, CDR2 SQIVND (reference sequence). The CDR3 spells CASSIRQGQGHQPQHF. The CDR3 DNA is TGTGCCAGTAGTATCCGTCAAGGCCAGGGCCATCAGCCCCAGCATTTT.

The chain couples TRBV29-1 to TRBJ2-7, with D maybe TRBD1 (5 bases). The germline V and J ends were trimmed by 4 bases and 3 bases, with 10 bases remaining between them. Per the germline V gene, CDR1 is SQVTM and CDR2 is ANQGSEA. This CDR3 is 12 amino acids long. The CDR3 here is CSVASQGYEQYF. The CDR3 DNA follows: TGCAGCGTTGCTTCTCAGGGCTACGAGCAGTACTTC.